This entry describes one T cell receptor (beta chain). The antigen remains unidentified. The record originates from a study of beta chain features in type 1 diabetes. Across the study: Patients shared similar age, gender and cell yields with healthy donors. The study's findings and limits: Type 1 diabetes patients had moderately but significantly shorter TCRB CDR3s in all four CD4+ subsets.

CDR3 length: 18 residues. Germline V gene sequence: CDR1 MNHEY, CDR2 SMNVEV (reference sequence). Between the trimmed V and J ends, which lost 0 bases and 0 bases, there was a span of 15 bases. Every donor had blood drawn once into heparin, roughly 0.11 L on average. The isolated RNA, all of it, was reverse transcribed, so expressed TCRB transcripts were what got sequenced. Measured with immunoSEQ multiplex PCR; TCRdb has only the in-frame clones, and not every one. The repertoire holds about 900,000 clones, with roughly 17% as singletons. The chain is built from TRBV27 and TRBJ2-1; possibly TRBD1 for D (6 bases). The source of this sequence is a woman under 30 in good health. Sequencing was carried out using naive CD4+ T cells from blood. CDR3 coding DNA: TGTGCCAGCAGTTTATCGGGGGTAGGACAGCTCTCCTACAATGAGCAGTTCTTC. It codes for CASSLSGVGQLSYNEQFF.